This passage covers 17 T cell receptor beta chains from one sample sequenced in a study of Graves' ophthalmopathy and Graves' hyperthyroidism. RNA transcripts served as template for amplifying TCR beta CDR3 sequences. First-round RT-PCR employed HTBI primers, with a second-round multiplex PCR after it. A single record per CDR3 protein comes from TCRdb applying MiXCR to the multiplex PCR reads. Among under 400,000 distinct CDR3 sequences listed, roughly 15% were seen once. Sequencing input: peripheral blood. The receptors here all came from an adult man with Graves' ophthalmopathy.

This clonotype showed up many times. The chain carries TRBV28 and TRBJ2-5; no clear D. V lost 5 bases, J lost 5 bases, and 6 bases lay in between. The CDR3 is 11 amino acids. CDR1 MDHEN and CDR2 SYDVKM come from the germline V gene. The CDR3: CASSKPETQYF. The CDR3 DNA is TGTGCCAGCAGTAAACCCGAGACCCAGTACTTC.

This clonotype has at least ten counts. The chain links TRBV20-1 to TRBJ1-3; D unresolved. V lost 3 bases, J lost 4 bases, and 13 bases lay in between. The CDR3 is 14 residues long. Germline V CDR1 and CDR2: DFQATT, SNEGSKA (reference sequence). CDR3 sequence: CSARNPVGGNTIYF. The CDR3 DNA is TGCAGTGCTAGGAACCCGGTGGGAGGAAACACCATATATTTT.

In its sample, this clonotype was seen many times. V gene TRBV6-1 combines with J gene TRBJ2-4; 9 nucleotides align to TRBD1. CDR1 MNHNS and CDR2 SASEGT come from the germline V gene. J was trimmed by 15 bases and V by 8 bases; bases with no gene match: 11. The length of the CDR3 is 12 residues. CDR3 amino acids: CASGPGQGVAYF. Here the CDR3 DNA reads TGTGCCAGCGGACCGGGACAGGGTGTAGCGTACTTC.

There are many counts of this clonotype. The chain joins TRBV7-3 to TRBJ1-6; D is undetermined. This CDR3 is built from 13 residues. The germline V gene has CDR1 SGHTA and CDR2 FQGTGA. With 4 bases removed from V and 5 bases from J, the gap between germline ends came to 6 bases. The CDR3 region is CASSSSHNSPLHF. As DNA, the CDR3 is TGTGCCAGCAGCTCCAGCCATAATTCACCCCTCCACTTT.

This clonotype appeared many times. This chain connects TRBV12-3 or TRBV12-4 to TRBJ1-1, with 7 bases fitting TRBD1. This CDR3 contains 14 residues. J was trimmed by 0 bases and V by 8 bases; bases with no gene match: 6. The CDR3 sequence is CASRDRELNTEAFF. DNA of the CDR3: TGTGCCAGCCGGGACAGAGAACTGAACACTGAAGCTTTCTTT.

The table lists this clonotype with many counts. The rearrangement uses TRBV5-1 and TRBJ1-1, with D hard to call. CDR1 and CDR2 from the germline V gene are SGHRS and YFSETQ. The CDR3 is 14 amino acids. Trimming left V 2 bases short and J 1 base short, with 9 bases between. CDR3 DNA: TGCGCCAGCAGCTTTGAGTCTCCGAACACTGAAGCTTTCTTT. It specifies CASSFESPNTEAFF. The complete variable domain, with remaining parts taken from reference TRBV5-1 and TRBJ1-1, reads KAGVTQTPRYLIKTRGQQVTLSCSPISGHRSVSWYQQTPGQGLQFLFEYFSETQRNKGNFPGRFSGRQFSNSRSEMNVSTLELGDSALYLCASSFESPNTEAFFGQGTRLTVV.

Many counts were recorded for this clonotype. The V gene is TRBV7-2, the J gene TRBJ2-7; D uncertain. CDR3 size: 15 residues. The germline V gene has CDR1 SGHTA and CDR2 FQGNSA. V was shortened by 2 bases and J by 2 bases, with 13 bases between the two germline ends. The CDR3 bases are TGTGCCAGCAGCTTATCTCCCCGAGCGACCTACGAGCAGTACTTC. Encoded protein: CASSLSPRATYEQYF.

Ten or more counts support this clonotype. This chain joins TRBV29-1 and TRBJ1-3; no clear D gene. In germline, CDR1 is SQVTM, CDR2 ANQGSEA. This CDR3 is 13 amino acids long. The V gene lost 6 bases and the J gene lost 0 bases, with 9 bases spanning the gap. As DNA, the CDR3 is TGCAGCGTCCGAGGAAGCTCTGGAAACACCATATATTTT. As protein: CSVRGSSGNTIYF.

This clonotype was counted a single time. Just one base apart from a much larger clone, this may be a read error. The chain recombines TRBV28 with TRBJ2-5; maybe TRBD1 (6 bases). CDR1 MDHEN and CDR2 SYDVKM come from the germline V gene. Trimming took 7 bases from V and 5 from J, leaving 8 bases between them. The CDR3 is 11 residues long. The CDR3: CASNRGETQYF. The CDR3, as DNA: TGTGCCAGCAATAGGGGGGAGACCCAGTACTTC.

This clonotype was found many times. The V and J genes are TRBV19 and TRBJ1-5; no clear D gene. CDR3 length: 13 amino acids. Trimming left V 9 bases short and J 2 bases short, with 11 bases between. Per germline, CDR1 LNHDA and CDR2 SQIVND (reference sequence). In nucleotides, the CDR3 is TGTGCCAGCGGACCGAGGCGCAATCAGCCCCAGCATTTT. It is translated as CASGPRRNQPQHF.

The V gene is TRBV11-2, the J gene TRBJ2-5; 11 positions match TRBD2. The CDR3 runs to 17 residues. Per germline, CDR1 SGHAT and CDR2 FQNNGV. With V trimmed by 5 bases and J by 2 bases, 10 bases remained unmatched. CDR3 sequence (DNA): TGTGCCAGCAGCCTCCAACTAGCGGGGGACTTACAAGAGACCCAGTACTTC. Residues: CASSLQLAGDLQETQYF.

The table lists this clonotype with many counts. The chain uses TRBV2 and TRBJ1-5; D gene unclear. Trimming shortened V by 0 bases and J by 7 bases, and 7 bases separated the two germline ends. Germline assignment: CDR1 SNHLY and CDR2 FYNNEI. The CDR3 loop spans 13 amino acids. CDR3 DNA sequence: TGTGCCAGCAGTGAAGCGTTTAGCCAGCCCCAGCATTTT. Amino acid sequence: CASSEAFSQPQHF.

The chain joins TRBV6-5 to TRBJ1-1, with 7 bases identical to TRBD1. CDR3 length: 16 amino acids. The junction had 11 bases not matched to a gene; V was cut back by 1 base and J by 6 bases. Germline V gene sequence: CDR1 MNHEY, CDR2 SVGAGI. In DNA form, the CDR3 reads TGTGCCAGCAGTTACTTAAGGACAGGCTCCGGGGCTGAAGCTTTCTTT. It translates to CASSYLRTGSGAEAFF.

There are many counts of this clonotype. The chain couples TRBV2 to TRBJ2-5; a possible D gene is TRBD2 (5 bases). Looked up from germline, CDR1 is SNHLY and CDR2 is FYNNEI. Trimming stripped 7 bases from V and 1 base from J, with 19 bases between. The CDR3 extends over 16 amino acids. The CDR3 sequence: CASNKGAVRIQETQYF. The CDR3 DNA reads TGTGCCAGCAACAAGGGAGCGGTCCGGATCCAAGAGACCCAGTACTTC.

J is TRBJ1-6 and V is TRBV7-2; D gene ambiguous. V lost 5 bases and J lost 9, with 17 bases in between. Germline lookup yields CDR1 SGHTA and CDR2 FQGNSA. CDR3 length: 15 residues. In nucleotides, the CDR3 is TGTGCCAGCAGCACTTCGGCAGGACCGATTTCACCCCTCCACTTT. Translating it yields CASSTSAGPISPLHF.

The table lists this clonotype with many counts. The genes are TRBV12-3 or TRBV12-4 and TRBJ1-5; 7 positions match TRBD1. With V trimmed by 6 bases and J by 4 bases, 6 bases remained unmatched. The CDR3 consists of 14 residues. The CDR3 spells CASRPGTDNQPQHF. CDR3 DNA sequence: TGTGCCAGCAGACCCGGGACAGATAATCAGCCCCAGCATTTT.

This clonotype showed up many times. V and J are TRBV7-9 and TRBJ1-2; D perhaps matches TRBD1 (5 bases). Germline V gene lookup returns CDR1 SEHNR and CDR2 FQNEAQ (reference sequence). CDR3 length equals 14 residues. The V and J ends lost 0 bases and 5 bases respectively, with 10 bases between them. CDR3 amino acids: CASSLAPSGYGYTF. The CDR3 DNA follows: TGTGCCAGCAGCTTAGCCCCCTCAGGGTATGGCTACACCTTC.